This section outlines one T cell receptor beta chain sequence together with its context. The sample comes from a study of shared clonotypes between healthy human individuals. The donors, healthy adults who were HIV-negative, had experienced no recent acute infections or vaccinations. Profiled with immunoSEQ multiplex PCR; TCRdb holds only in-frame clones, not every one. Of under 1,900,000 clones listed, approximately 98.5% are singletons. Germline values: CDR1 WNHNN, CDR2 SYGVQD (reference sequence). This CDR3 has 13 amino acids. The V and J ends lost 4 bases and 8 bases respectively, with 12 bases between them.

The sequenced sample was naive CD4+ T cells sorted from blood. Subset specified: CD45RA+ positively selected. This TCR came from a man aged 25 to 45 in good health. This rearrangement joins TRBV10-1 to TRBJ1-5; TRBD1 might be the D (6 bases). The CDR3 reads CASSVSRGKPQHF. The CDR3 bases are TGCGCCAGCAGTGTCTCCAGGGGTAAGCCCCAGCATTTT.